This entry lists 13 T cell receptor beta chains sequenced from one sample in a study of T cell responses to AZD1222 COVID-19 vaccine. Sequencing was performed with immunoSEQ multiplex PCR; in TCRdb, only in-frame clones are kept and a portion is missing. The repertoire holds approximately 80,000 clones, with 70% to 90% as singletons. The sequencing used peripheral blood, collected 28 days after the second AZD1222 dose. The source is an adult who received the AZD1222 COVID-19 vaccine.

This chain links TRBV28 with TRBJ1-3; D unresolved. CDR3 length: 16 amino acids. Germline values: CDR1 MDHEN, CDR2 SYDVKM. Between the trimmed V and J ends, which lost 5 bases and 0 bases, there was a span of 14 bases. This CDR3 is CASSPPLGGSGNTIYF. The CDR3 DNA is TGTGCCAGCAGTCCTCCATTGGGAGGCTCTGGAAACACCATATATTTT.

The chain uses TRBV7-6 and TRBJ2-2; 13 positions agree with TRBD2. The CDR3 spans 19 residues. Germline CDR1 SGHVS, CDR2 FNYEAQ. Trimming cost V 5 bases and J 3 bases; bases outside gene matches: 12. The CDR3 sequence: CASSPRLAGGPVDTGELFF. The CDR3, as DNA: TGTGCCAGCAGCCCGCGACTAGCGGGGGGCCCCGTAGACACCGGGGAGCTGTTTTTT.

This clone occurred once. The chain combines TRBV5-1 with TRBJ2-2, with TRBD1 as a possible D gene (6 bases). Germline loops: CDR1 SGHRS, CDR2 YFSETQ. V was shortened by 0 bases and J by 7 bases, with 13 bases between the two germline ends. This CDR3 region has 15 residues. The CDR3 coding sequence is TGCGCCAGCAGCTTGGAACCCACAGGGATCGGGGAGCTGTTTTTT. This gives the protein CASSLEPTGIGELFF. Full variable domain (outside the CDR3, taken from reference TRBV5-1 and TRBJ2-2): KAGVTQTPRYLIKTRGQQVTLSCSPISGHRSVSWYQQTPGQGLQFLFEYFSETQRNKGNFPGRFSGRQFSNSRSEMNVSTLELGDSALYLCASSLEPTGIGELFFGEGSRLTVL.

This rearrangement joins TRBV10-3 to TRBJ2-2; D not certain. Germline CDR1 ENHRY, CDR2 SYGVKD. The ends were cut back, 4 bases at V and 6 bases at J, with 3 bases in the middle. CDR3 length: 11 residues. The CDR3 nucleotides read TGTGCCATCAGTGGGGCCGGGGAGCTGTTTTTT. It codes for CAISGAGELFF.

V usage is TRBV19 and J usage is TRBJ1-4; no clear D. This CDR3 is built from 13 residues. Germline CDR1 is LNHDA and CDR2 is SQIVND (reference sequence). V was pared by 5 bases and J by 8 bases, with 12 bases between. The CDR3 here is CASSPGVREKLFF. In DNA, the CDR3 is TGTGCCAGTAGTCCCGGGGTTCGGGAAAAACTGTTTTTT.

The chain recombines TRBV7-3 with TRBJ2-7; a weak D match, TRBD2 (5 bases). This CDR3 has 14 amino acids. From germline, CDR1 is SGHTA and CDR2 FQGTGA. Trimming left V 2 bases short and J 4 bases short, with 12 bases between. Here the CDR3 DNA reads TGTGCCAGCAGCTTAGCGGGTGTAGATTACGAGCAGTACTTC. Its protein is CASSLAGVDYEQYF.

V gene TRBV5-6 combines with J gene TRBJ1-1; 8 positions match TRBD1. Germline values: CDR1 SGHDT, CDR2 YYEEEE. V shed 4 bases and J 1 base; nucleotides not matched to a gene: 6. The CDR3 covers 15 residues. CDR3 nucleotide sequence: TGTGCCAGCAGCGCAAGACAGGGGAGGAACACTGAAGCTTTCTTT. Protein: CASSARQGRNTEAFF.

There are a few counts of this clone. The V and J genes are TRBV5-1 and TRBJ2-5; weak D call: TRBD2 (5 bases). The ends were cut back, 4 bases at V and 2 bases at J, with 18 bases in the middle. Germline-derived CDR1 and CDR2 are SGHRS and YFSETQ. This CDR3 comprises 16 residues. CDR3 loop: CASSADPQRTQETQYF. CDR3 DNA: TGCGCCAGCAGCGCGGACCCGCAGAGGACTCAAGAGACCCAGTACTTC.

J is TRBJ2-1 and V is TRBV10-1; D is uncertain. Per the germline V gene, CDR1 is WNHNN and CDR2 is SYGVQD (reference sequence). V lost 4 bases to trimming and J lost 4 bases, with 8 bases between them. The CDR3 runs to 13 residues. As DNA, the CDR3 is TGCGCCAGCAGTGGCAACAGATACAATGAGCAGTTCTTC. This gives the protein CASSGNRYNEQFF.

CDR3 region: CASSLPGLNYGYTF. The CDR3 nucleotides read TGTGCCAGCAGCCTCCCGGGACTGAACTATGGCTACACCTTC. This chain links TRBV5-4 with TRBJ1-2; D possibly corresponds to TRBD1 (5 bases). Trimming took off 4 bases at V and 2 bases at J, with 12 bases between the two ends. Germline-derived CDR1 and CDR2 are SGHNT and YYREEE (reference sequence). The CDR3 spans 14 residues.

The chain recombines TRBV12-3 or TRBV12-4 with TRBJ2-2; no firm D call. V lost 6 bases, J lost 5 bases, and 10 bases lay in between. The CDR3 spans 13 residues. The CDR3 loop reads CASSSRQTGELFF. In nucleotides, the CDR3 is TGTGCCAGCAGCTCCCGTCAAACCGGGGAGCTGTTTTTT.

The V call is TRBV19, the J call TRBJ2-1, with D perhaps TRBD1 or TRBD2 (5 bases each). This CDR3 is built from 15 residues. V lost 6 bases, J lost 3 bases, and 15 bases lay in between. Germline V CDR1 and CDR2: LNHDA, SQIVND (reference sequence). In DNA form, the CDR3 reads TGTGCCAGTAGCCACCAGGGCGGGCTCTACAATGAGCAGTTCTTC. Protein: CASSHQGGLYNEQFF.

V is TRBV30 and J is TRBJ1-1; tentatively, D is TRBD1 (6 bases). Trimming pared 4 bases from V and 0 bases from J, leaving 15 bases between. The CDR3 consists of 15 residues. Looked up from germline, CDR1 is GTSNPN and CDR2 is SVGIG (reference sequence). This CDR3 reads CAWTGVGELNTEAFF. The CDR3 bases are TGTGCCTGGACAGGGGTAGGGGAATTGAACACTGAAGCTTTCTTT.